The sequence of this TCR beta chain was determined in a study of CD8 T cells in ankylosing spondylitis listed by TCRdb under 2017. Study-level background: T cell receptor beta repertoires were profiled in healthy donors and ankylosing spondylitis patients so that disease-linked TCR variants could be found. In total, the full study cohort was made up of some 100 healthy donors and 25 to 30 ankylosing spondylitis patients. Peripheral blood was sampled, and synovial fluid was additionally collected from ankylosing spondylitis patients.

General study outcomes and caveats: The disease-linked clones showed a CD8+ phenotype and occurred at relatively low frequencies in peripheral blood. Some motif variants were previously reported in synovial fluid and blood of reactive arthritis patients, suggesting common disease-initiation mechanisms. The disease-linked clones were reported as significantly enriched in matched synovial fluid samples from ankylosing spondylitis patients. A TCR beta motif of several highly homologous amino acid variants appeared characteristic of blood from ankylosing spondylitis patients.

This clonotype was recorded a few times. The clone's antigen remains unknown. It has no much larger one-base neighbor in the sample; base qualities were not kept. The data were produced on an Illumina HiSeq 2500. Quantitative 5'-RACE with molecular barcodes was the method used to prepare the TCR beta libraries. The study's processing was this. To identify disease-linked TCR variants, a new computational method was used, one built on a probabilistic model of VDJ rearrangement. The raw public reads went through TCRdb reprocessing: fastp at Q25, MiXCR clone calling, in-frame beta chains kept. One record per CDR3 amino acid sequence lists the most common genes and DNA. TCRdb assigned the V and J calls; the authors' analysis was not used. This sample comprises approximately 350,000 distinct CDR3 sequences, approximately 15% of them detected only once. The ten top clones hold approximately 1.1% of the sample.

This clonotype originated in a male donor with ankylosing spondylitis or in good health (not recorded which). The specimen was blood, either unsorted or a sorted T cell fraction (not recorded which).

The CDR3 amino acid sequence is: CASSMDRIAEQYF. The DNA sequence is given as TGTGCCAGTAGTATGGACAGAATCGCCGAGCAGTACTTC. The rearrangement combines TRBV19 with TRBJ2-7; the D segment could be TRBD1, given 6 matching bases. V and J are truncated by 3 bases and 6 bases respectively, leaving an intervening sequence of 12 bases. The CDR3 sequence holds 13 residues, the cysteine and phenylalanine included. Of all the DNA, just the CDR3 is kept, 39 bases in frame from base 1. According to the germline V gene (reference sequence), CDR1 reads LNHDA and CDR2 reads SQIVND.